This T cell receptor beta chain came from a study of blood T cell repertoires in COVID-19 (dated by TCRdb to between 2020 and 2021). Describing the broader study: The collaborator samples originated in the United States, Italy and Spain and spanned the acute and convalescent phases of COVID-19. The prospective study material was composed of cDNA or gDNA derived from T cells, B-cell-depleted T cells, or PBMCs. Deeply sampled blood TCRbeta repertoires from subjects exposed to, actively infected with, or recovered from COVID-19 were included in the dataset. The repertoires were made available in a free public database intended to serve as a resource for research on the immune response to SARS-CoV-2. The samples were drawn from the first 160 participants of the ongoing ImmuneRACE study and from 1,200 or so subjects provided by 6 global collaborators. Nearly every sample came with metadata listing a de-identified subject ID, COVID-19 status, age in years and sex. Where available, HLA class I and class II types were taken from metadata supplied by the sample provider and were not determined by assay-based typing.

TCRbeta CDR3 regions were amplified from genomic DNA by means of the immunoSEQ Assay, a bias-controlled multiplex PCR. Turning to the authors' computational methods: Nucleated cell counts per sample were estimated from amplification of reference gene primers within the assay. To quantify the absolute abundance of each unique TCRbeta CDR3 rearrangement, sequence reads were collapsed and filtered. For each sample, productive Simpson clonality was calculated as the square root of Simpson's diversity index over productive rearrangements. TCRdb took over this immuneACCESS table, retaining in-frame rearrangements with V and J assigned. Such tables are incomplete; in checked studies, under half of the missing clones stem from an unresolved V gene, and the remainder is unexplained. V and J calls and clone size are as listed in that table; D and trimming were resolved from the DNA. The sample has around 700,000 clones on record, 90% of them singletons. The leading ten clones occupy approximately 0.25% of the sample.

On this clone: The antigen it recognizes is unknown. Base qualities were left out, and no much larger clone turns up one base away.

From the germline V gene, CDR1 is WSHSY and CDR2 is SAAADI. Trimming takes 7 bases off V and 5 bases off J; junction bases not matched to a gene: 6. The CDR3 has 13 amino acids, counting the end cysteine and phenylalanine. Just CDR3 DNA is preserved here, 39 bases in frame from base 1. Overall results and qualifications from the work: The quantity of clinical and demographic metadata differed by source and by participant and was supplied without curation.

Whole blood was collected in K2EDTA tubes by collaborating institutions according to the institutions' own protocols. Collaborator samples were shipped for TCRbeta analysis as frozen whole blood, isolated PBMCs, or DNA extracted from either sample type. Sequencing was carried out using peripheral blood. This sequence was found in a woman under 30 with acute or convalescent COVID-19. The V and J segments used are TRBV10-2 and TRBJ2-7, with 9 bases aligning to TRBD1. The nucleotides are TGCGCCAGCAAGGGACAGGGTAGCAACGAGCAGTACTTC. Protein translation: CASKGQGSNEQYF.